This TCR beta chain originates from a study of CXCR3-negative and CXCR3-positive naive CD8 T cells. Phenotypically, naive CD8+ T cells corresponded to CD45RO-CCR7+CD27+CD95-. Of note for this clonotype: The antigen is not known.

Germline V lookup: CDR1 SQVTM, CDR2 ANQGSEA. The CDR3 runs 13 residues. 5' RACE with UMI labels generated the TRB cDNA libraries. One entry per CDR3 protein, without DNA, is what TCRdb gives after re-calling the 5' RACE reads. The listing contains around 88,000 distinct CDR3 sequences. Overall study results and limits: Unlike memory cells, which differed, naive CXCR3-negative and CXCR3-positive cells had similar TRBV-TRBJ usage. Diversity in memory CD8+ cells fell much lower than the comparably high levels seen in both naive subsets. Freshly isolated PBMCs were used in most assays, given partial CXCR3 loss after freezing. Researchers report that CXCR3-positive naive cells carry more hydrophobic TRB CDR3s than CXCR3-negative naive cells.

The origin of this receptor is a human donor in good health. Some clones in this sample may be carry-over from other donors' samples. The rearrangement joins TRBV29-1 to TRBJ2-3. The sample consisted of naive CXCR3+ CD8+ T cells from blood. Subset here: CD45RO-CCR7+CD27+CD95- naive CD8+ T cells expressing CXCR3 (TNR3+). The CDR3 sequence is CSVEYTNADTQYF.